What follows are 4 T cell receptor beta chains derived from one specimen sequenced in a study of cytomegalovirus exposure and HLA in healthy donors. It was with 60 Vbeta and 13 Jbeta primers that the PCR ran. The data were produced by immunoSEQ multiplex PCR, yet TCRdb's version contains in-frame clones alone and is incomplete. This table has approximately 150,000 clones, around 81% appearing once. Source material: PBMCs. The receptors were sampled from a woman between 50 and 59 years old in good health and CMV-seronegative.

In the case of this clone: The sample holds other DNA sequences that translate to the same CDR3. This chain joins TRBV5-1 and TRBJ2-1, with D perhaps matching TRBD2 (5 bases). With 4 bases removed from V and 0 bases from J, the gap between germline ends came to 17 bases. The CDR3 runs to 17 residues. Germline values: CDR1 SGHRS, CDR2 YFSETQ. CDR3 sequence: CASSQEASGSSYNEQFF. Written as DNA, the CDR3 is TGCGCCAGCAGCCAGGAGGCTAGTGGTAGCTCCTACAATGAGCAGTTCTTC. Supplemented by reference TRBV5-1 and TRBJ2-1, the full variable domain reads KAGVTQTPRYLIKTRGQQVTLSCSPISGHRSVSWYQQTPGQGLQFLFEYFSETQRNKGNFPGRFSGRQFSNSRSEMNVSTLELGDSALYLCASSQEASGSSYNEQFFGPGTRLTVL.

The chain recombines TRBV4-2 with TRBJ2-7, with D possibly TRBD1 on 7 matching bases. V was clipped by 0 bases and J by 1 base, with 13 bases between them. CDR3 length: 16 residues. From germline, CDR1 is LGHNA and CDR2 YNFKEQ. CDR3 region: CASSQDWPGGSYEQYF. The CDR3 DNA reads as TGTGCCAGCAGCCAAGATTGGCCAGGGGGGTCCTACGAGCAGTACTTC.

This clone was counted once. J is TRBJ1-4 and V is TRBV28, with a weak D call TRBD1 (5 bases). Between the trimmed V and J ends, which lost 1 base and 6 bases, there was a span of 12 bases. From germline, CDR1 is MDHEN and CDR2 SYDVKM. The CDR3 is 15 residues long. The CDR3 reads CASSLLGREDEKLFF. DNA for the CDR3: TGTGCCAGCAGTTTATTGGGCAGGGAGGATGAAAAACTGTTTTTT.

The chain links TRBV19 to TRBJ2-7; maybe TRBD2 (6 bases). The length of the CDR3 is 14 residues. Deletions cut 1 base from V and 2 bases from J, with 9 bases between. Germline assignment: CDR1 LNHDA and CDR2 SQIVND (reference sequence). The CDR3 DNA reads TGTGCCAGTAGTATAGCCGGCGGGGCCTACGAGCAGTACTTC. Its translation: CASSIAGGAYEQYF. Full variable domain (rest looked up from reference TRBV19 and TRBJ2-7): DGGITQSPKYLFRKEGQNVTLSCEQNLNHDAMYWYRQDPGQGLRLIYYSQIVNDFQKGDIAEGYSVSREKKESFPLTVTSAQKNPTAFYLCASSIAGGAYEQYFGPGTRLTVT.